Following are 20 T cell receptor beta chains from one sample sequenced in a study of blood T cell repertoires in COVID-19. The method was immunoSEQ multiplex PCR; TCRdb's version includes in-frame clones alone and lacks a portion of them. The sample consists of roughly 290,000 clones, 85% of them appearing once. The sequencing sample was made of peripheral blood. The receptors originated from a woman between 50 and 59 years old with active or convalescent COVID-19.

In DNA form, the CDR3 reads TGCGCCAGCAGCTTGGAGCCTAGCGGGAGTTATACAAAAGAGCAGTACTTC. As protein: CASSLEPSGSYTKEQYF. The V gene is TRBV5-1, the J gene TRBJ2-7, with 10 bases aligning to TRBD2. CDR1 and CDR2 (germline): SGHRS, YFSETQ. The V gene end was trimmed by 0 bases and the J gene end by 7 bases; junction bases not matched to a gene: 13. This CDR3 region has 17 residues.

This clone was seen a single time. CDR3 nucleotide sequence: TGCAGCGTTGGGGCTAGCGCTAGCACAGATACGCAGTATTTT. Protein product: CSVGASASTDTQYF. The chain has TRBV29-1 and TRBJ2-3; D perhaps matches TRBD2 (6 bases). V was trimmed by 4 bases and J by 0 bases, leaving 11 bases between them. CDR1 and CDR2 from the germline V gene are SQVTM and ANQGSEA. CDR3 size: 14 residues.

This chain joins TRBV19 and TRBJ1-6; D is ambiguous. The CDR3 contains 14 residues. Germline V gene lookup returns CDR1 LNHDA and CDR2 SQIVND (reference sequence). The V gene lost 3 bases and the J gene lost 5 bases, with 8 bases spanning the gap. The CDR3 nucleotides are TGTGCCAGTAGTATGGCAGGCCATAATTCACCCCTCCACTTT. Its translation is CASSMAGHNSPLHF.

This clone turned up a few times. The chain uses TRBV10-3 and TRBJ2-3, with 8 bases that match TRBD1. Germline V lookup: CDR1 ENHRY, CDR2 SYGVKD. J lost 2 bases, V lost 11 bases, and 12 bases had no gene match. The CDR3 has 15 residues. The CDR3 sequence is CASSSGTGDTDTQYF. DNA for the CDR3: TGTGCCTCATCGTCCGGGACAGGAGACACAGATACGCAGTATTTT.

V usage is TRBV19 and J usage is TRBJ2-7; possible D gene TRBD2, 5 bases. Germline CDR1 LNHDA, CDR2 SQIVND (reference sequence). The CDR3 sequence is 14 residues long. Deletions cut 9 bases from V and 3 bases from J, with 18 bases between. CDR3 loop: CASAPGSEFYEQYF. CDR3 nucleotide sequence: TGTGCCAGCGCCCCGGGATCAGAATTCTACGAGCAGTACTTC.

The chain carries TRBV21-1 and TRBJ1-2; TRBD1, the table's D call, lacks a check against the DNA. TRBV21-1 is classified as a pseudogene. CDR3 length: 16 amino acids. CDR3 sequence (DNA): TGTGCCAGCAGCATAATCCGACAGGGGGTTCTATATGGCTACACCTTC. It codes for CASSIIRQGVLYGYTF.

V gene TRBV14 combines with J gene TRBJ1-1; D is perhaps TRBD1 (5 bases). Deletions cut 4 bases from V and 3 bases from J, with 18 bases between. There are 16 residues in the CDR3. Germline CDR1 SGHDN, CDR2 FVKESK. CDR3 nucleotides: TGTGCCAGCAGCCCTTTGTGGGGTCTGGGGCACACTGAAGCTTTCTTT. Translation gives CASSPLWGLGHTEAFF.

The J gene is TRBJ2-1, the V gene TRBV19, with 8 bases that match TRBD1. The germline gives CDR1 LNHDA, CDR2 SQIVND (reference sequence). With V trimmed by 2 bases and J by 5 bases, 5 bases remained unmatched. The CDR3 totals 15 residues. The CDR3 sequence is CASSITGGGNNEQFF. The CDR3 DNA follows: TGTGCCAGTAGTATAACAGGGGGTGGTAACAATGAGCAGTTCTTC.

This clone appeared a single time. The V call is TRBV10-3, the J call TRBJ2-1; 13 bases align to TRBD2. This CDR3 is built from 18 residues. V lost 3 bases and J lost 8; bases outside the gene matches: 13. Germline V gives CDR1 ENHRY, CDR2 SYGVKD. CDR3 in amino acids: CAISEDTSGRAVVDEQFF. Here the CDR3 DNA reads TGTGCCATCAGTGAAGATACTAGCGGGAGGGCCGTTGTCGATGAGCAGTTCTTC.

The chain uses TRBV27 and TRBJ2-7, with D possibly matching TRBD2 (6 bases). Per germline, CDR1 MNHEY and CDR2 SMNVEV (reference sequence). V was pared by 8 bases and J by 7 bases, with 21 bases between. The CDR3 is 14 amino acids. This CDR3 reads CASSALAAPWEQYF. The CDR3 DNA is TGTGCCAGCTCCGCGTTAGCGGCCCCCTGGGAGCAGTACTTC.

V and J are TRBV28 and TRBJ2-3, with D possibly TRBD1 on 5 matching bases. V was cut by 8 bases and J by 1 base, with 7 bases left in between. Germline CDR1 MDHEN, CDR2 SYDVKM. This CDR3 has 12 residues. CDR3 sequence: CASVRGTDTQYF. The CDR3 nucleotides read TGTGCCAGCGTCAGGGGCACAGATACGCAGTATTTT.

A few counts support this clone. V gene TRBV30 combines with J gene TRBJ2-1; 12 nucleotides agree with TRBD2. This CDR3 has 14 residues. Germline values: CDR1 GTSNPN, CDR2 SVGIG (reference sequence). CDR3 sequence (DNA): TGTGCTTATCGGACTAGCGGGATAGTTTATGAGCAGTTCTTC. This sequence encodes CAYRTSGIVYEQFF.

This chain uses TRBV11-2 with TRBJ2-5, with TRBD1 matching 7 bases. V shed 1 base, J shed 7 bases, and the junction held 6 bases outside the gene matches. The CDR3 is made up of 14 amino acids. Germline V CDR1 and CDR2: SGHAT, FQNNGV. This CDR3 is CASSLVQGVGTQYF. The CDR3 region has the DNA TGTGCCAGCAGCTTAGTTCAGGGGGTTGGGACCCAGTACTTC.

The chain employs TRBV25-1 and TRBJ1-1, with D perhaps matching TRBD1 (5 bases). This CDR3 comprises 16 residues. Germline CDR1 MGHDK, CDR2 SYGVNS. Trimming removed 1 base at V and 6 bases at J, with 18 bases between. CDR3 sequence (DNA): TGTGCCAGCAGTGAATTCCAGGGTCTGGGGGGACCTGAAGCTTTCTTT. This gives the protein CASSEFQGLGGPEAFF. Looking up the rest from reference TRBV25-1 and TRBJ1-1 gives the full variable domain: EADIYQTPRYLVIGTGKKITLECSQTMGHDKMYWYQQDPGMELHLIHYSYGVNSTEKGDLSSESTVSRIRTEHFPLTLESARPSHTSQYLCASSEFQGLGGPEAFFGQGTRLTVV.

This clone showed up just once. The CDR3 DNA reads TGTGCCAGTAGTGGGACAGGACAAGAGACCCAGTACTTC. Translation gives CASSGTGQETQYF. The J gene is TRBJ2-5, the V gene TRBV19, with 8 bases that match TRBD1. CDR1 and CDR2 from the germline V gene are LNHDA and SQIVND (reference sequence). V lost 5 bases, J lost 2 bases, and 1 base stayed unmatched. The CDR3 loop spans 13 amino acids.

The rearrangement links TRBV28 to TRBJ1-4; the D is unclear. The CDR3 loop spans 16 amino acids. CDR1 is MDHEN, CDR2 SYDVKM, per germline. Trimming removed 10 bases at V and 6 bases at J, with 24 bases between. Written as DNA, the CDR3 is TGTGCCACAAATAGGCGGAAAGGTGTACGGGATGAAAAACTGTTTTTT. The encoded protein is CATNRRKGVRDEKLFF.

This chain joins TRBV13 and TRBJ1-4; D ambiguous. V lost 5 bases, J lost 7 bases, and 14 bases lay in between. Germline CDR1 is PRHDT and CDR2 is FYEKMQ (reference sequence). There are 14 residues in the CDR3. DNA of the CDR3: TGTGCCAGCAGCCCAGCCGGTAGCACTGAAAAACTGTTTTTT. Encoded protein: CASSPAGSTEKLFF.

V gene TRBV6-6 combines with J gene TRBJ1-5; D perhaps matches TRBD1 (6 bases). Germline CDR1 reads MNHNY; CDR2 reads SVGAGI (reference sequence). The V end lost 7 bases, the J end lost 6 bases, and 13 bases lay between the germline ends. The CDR3 is 13 residues long. The CDR3 DNA reads as TGTGCCAGCATCAACAGGGTGGGTCAGCCCCAGCATTTT. This translates into CASINRVGQPQHF.

This clone has a single count. The genes are TRBV11-2 and TRBJ1-1; D gene uncertain. Germline V gives CDR1 SGHAT, CDR2 FQNNGV. This CDR3 region has 14 residues. Trimming stripped 0 bases from V and 10 bases from J, with 15 bases between. The CDR3 bases are TGTGCCAGCAGCTTAGATTCAAGATCTCGAGGAGCTTTCTTT. This translates into CASSLDSRSRGAFF.

The rearrangement uses TRBV5-1 and TRBJ2-3; D not certain. CDR1 is SGHRS and CDR2 is YFSETQ in the germline V gene. Trimming cost V 5 bases and J 0 bases, with 7 bases left between them. CDR3 size: 13 residues. The CDR3 here is CASSSPSTDTQYF. CDR3 nucleotide sequence: TGCGCCAGCAGTTCCCCTAGCACAGATACGCAGTATTTT.